This section outlines one TCR beta chain sequence together with its context. Once RNA had been extracted, it was reverse transcribed into cDNA to act as the sequencing template. Measured with immunoSEQ multiplex PCR; TCRdb has only the in-frame clones, and not every one. The table records some 100,000 clones, 35% to 40% of them present only once. The source of the sample is a study of CD8+ T cells in alopecia areata. In germline, CDR1 is LGHNA, CDR2 YSLEER. The CDR3 has 14 amino acids. The ends were cut back, 1 base at V and 3 bases at J, with 10 bases in the middle. This clonotype was sampled from a human donor with alopecia areata. Sequenced material: CD4+ T cells sorted from blood. V gene TRBV4-3 combines with J gene TRBJ2-7; weak D call: TRBD1 (6 bases). CDR3 sequence reads: CASSQGYRVYEQYF. In DNA form, the CDR3 reads TGCGCCAGCAGCCAAGGTTACAGGGTCTACGAGCAGTACTTC.